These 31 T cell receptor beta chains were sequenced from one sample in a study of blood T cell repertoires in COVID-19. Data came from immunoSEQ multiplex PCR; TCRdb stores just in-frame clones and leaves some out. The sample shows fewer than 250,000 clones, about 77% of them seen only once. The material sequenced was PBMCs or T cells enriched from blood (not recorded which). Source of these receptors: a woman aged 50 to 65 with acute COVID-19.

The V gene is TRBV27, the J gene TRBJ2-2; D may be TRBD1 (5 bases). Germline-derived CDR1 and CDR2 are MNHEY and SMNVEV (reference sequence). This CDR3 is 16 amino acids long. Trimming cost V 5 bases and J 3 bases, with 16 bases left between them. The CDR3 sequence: CASSTMLGVDTGELFF. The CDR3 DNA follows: TGTGCCAGCAGTACGATGTTAGGGGTCGACACCGGGGAGCTGTTTTTT.

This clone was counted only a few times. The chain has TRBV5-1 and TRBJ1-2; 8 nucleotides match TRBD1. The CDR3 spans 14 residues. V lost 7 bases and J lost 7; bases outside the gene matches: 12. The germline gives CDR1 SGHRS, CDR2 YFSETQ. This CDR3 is CASGQGGRDFGYTF. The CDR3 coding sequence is TGCGCCAGCGGACAGGGAGGAAGGGATTTTGGCTACACCTTC.

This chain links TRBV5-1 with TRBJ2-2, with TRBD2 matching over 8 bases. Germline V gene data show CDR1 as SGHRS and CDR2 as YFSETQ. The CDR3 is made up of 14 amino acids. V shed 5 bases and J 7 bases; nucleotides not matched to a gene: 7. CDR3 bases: TGCGCCAGCAGTAGAGCGGGGGAGGTCGGGGAGCTGTTTTTT. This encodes CASSRAGEVGELFF. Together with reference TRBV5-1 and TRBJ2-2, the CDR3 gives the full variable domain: KAGVTQTPRYLIKTRGQQVTLSCSPISGHRSVSWYQQTPGQGLQFLFEYFSETQRNKGNFPGRFSGRQFSNSRSEMNVSTLELGDSALYLCASSRAGEVGELFFGEGSRLTVL.

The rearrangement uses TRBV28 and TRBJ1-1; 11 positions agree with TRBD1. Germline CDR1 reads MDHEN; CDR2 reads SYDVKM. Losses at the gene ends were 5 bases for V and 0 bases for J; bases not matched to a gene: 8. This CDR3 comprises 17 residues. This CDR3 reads CASSTGQGAGMNTEAFF. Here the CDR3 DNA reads TGTGCCAGCAGTACAGGACAGGGGGCGGGCATGAACACTGAAGCTTTCTTT.

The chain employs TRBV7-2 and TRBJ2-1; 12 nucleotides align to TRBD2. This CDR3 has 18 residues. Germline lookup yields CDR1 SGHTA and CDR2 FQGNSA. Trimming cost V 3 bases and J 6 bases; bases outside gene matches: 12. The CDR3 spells CASSFSTLAGGLRNEQFF. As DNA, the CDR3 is TGTGCCAGCAGCTTCTCAACGCTAGCGGGGGGGCTACGCAATGAGCAGTTCTTC.

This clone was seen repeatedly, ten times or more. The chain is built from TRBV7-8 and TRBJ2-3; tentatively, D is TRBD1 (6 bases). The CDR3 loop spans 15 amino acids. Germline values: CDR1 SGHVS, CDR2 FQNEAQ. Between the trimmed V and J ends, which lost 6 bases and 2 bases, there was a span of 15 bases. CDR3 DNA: TGTGCCAGCAGAGAGTTGGGACATTACACAGATACGCAGTATTTT. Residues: CASRELGHYTDTQYF.

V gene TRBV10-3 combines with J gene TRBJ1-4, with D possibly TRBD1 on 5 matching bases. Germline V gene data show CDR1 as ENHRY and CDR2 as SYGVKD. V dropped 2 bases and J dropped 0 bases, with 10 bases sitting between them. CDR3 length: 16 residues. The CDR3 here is CAISERGGTTNEKLFF. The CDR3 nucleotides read TGTGCCATCAGTGAGCGGGGGGGAACAACTAATGAAAAACTGTTTTTT.

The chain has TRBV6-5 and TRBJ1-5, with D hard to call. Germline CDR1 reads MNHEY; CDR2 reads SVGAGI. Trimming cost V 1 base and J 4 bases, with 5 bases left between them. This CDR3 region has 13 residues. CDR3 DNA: TGTGCCAGCAGTTACTTGGCAAATCAGCCCCAGCATTTT. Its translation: CASSYLANQPQHF.

The CDR3 loop reads CASAGGNTEAFF. Here the CDR3 DNA reads TGTGCCAGCGCGGGGGGGAACACTGAAGCTTTCTTT. This sequence joins TRBV10-3 and TRBJ1-1; possibly TRBD1 for D (5 bases). Trimming pared 10 bases from V and 1 base from J, leaving 10 bases between. The CDR3 has 12 amino acids. Germline CDR1 ENHRY, CDR2 SYGVKD.

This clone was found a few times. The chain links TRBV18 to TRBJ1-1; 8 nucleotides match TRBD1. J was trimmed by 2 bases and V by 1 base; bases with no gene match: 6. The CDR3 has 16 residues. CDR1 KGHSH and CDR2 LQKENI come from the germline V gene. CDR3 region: CASSPLVSGGNTEAFF. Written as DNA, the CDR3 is TGTGCCAGCTCACCACTAGTATCAGGGGGCAACACTGAAGCTTTCTTT.

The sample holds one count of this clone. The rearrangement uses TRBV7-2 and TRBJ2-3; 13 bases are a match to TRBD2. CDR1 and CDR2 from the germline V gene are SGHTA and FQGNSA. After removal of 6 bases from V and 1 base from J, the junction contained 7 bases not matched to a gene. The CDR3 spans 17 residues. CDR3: CASRWGLAGTGTDTQYF. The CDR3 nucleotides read TGTGCCAGCAGGTGGGGACTAGCGGGGACTGGCACAGATACGCAGTATTTT.

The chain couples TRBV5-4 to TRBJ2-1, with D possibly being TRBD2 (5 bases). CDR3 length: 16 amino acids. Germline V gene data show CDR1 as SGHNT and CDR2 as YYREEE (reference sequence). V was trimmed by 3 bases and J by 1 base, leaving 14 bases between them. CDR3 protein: CASSSPLTGSYNEQFF. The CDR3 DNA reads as TGTGCCAGCAGCTCCCCTCTCACGGGGTCCTACAATGAGCAGTTCTTC.

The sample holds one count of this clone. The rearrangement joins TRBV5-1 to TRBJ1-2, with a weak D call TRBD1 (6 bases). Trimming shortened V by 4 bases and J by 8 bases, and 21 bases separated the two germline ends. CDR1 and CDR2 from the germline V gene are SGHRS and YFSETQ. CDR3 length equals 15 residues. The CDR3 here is CASSVEAGVARGYTF. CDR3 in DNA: TGCGCCAGCAGCGTGGAAGCAGGGGTAGCAAGGGGCTACACCTTC.

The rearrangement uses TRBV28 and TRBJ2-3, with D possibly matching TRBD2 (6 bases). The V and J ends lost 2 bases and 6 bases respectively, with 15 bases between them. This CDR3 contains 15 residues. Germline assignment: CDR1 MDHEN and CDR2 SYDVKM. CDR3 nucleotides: TGTGCCAGCAGTTTAGGGGGGTTGACGCGGGATACGCAGTATTTT. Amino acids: CASSLGGLTRDTQYF.

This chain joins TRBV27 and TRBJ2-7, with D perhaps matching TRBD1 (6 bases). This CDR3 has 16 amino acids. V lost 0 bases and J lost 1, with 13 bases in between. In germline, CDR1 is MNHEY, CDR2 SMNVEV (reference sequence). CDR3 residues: CASSLSAQGLSYEQYV. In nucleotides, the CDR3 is TGTGCCAGCAGTTTATCCGCACAGGGCCTTTCCTACGAGCAGTACGTC.

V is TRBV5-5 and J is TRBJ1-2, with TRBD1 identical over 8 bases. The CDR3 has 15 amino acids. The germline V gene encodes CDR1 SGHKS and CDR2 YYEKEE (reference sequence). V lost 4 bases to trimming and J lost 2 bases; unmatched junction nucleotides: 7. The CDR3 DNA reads TGTGCCAGCAGCCTTGACAGGGGCCTAAACTATGGCTACACCTTC. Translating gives CASSLDRGLNYGYTF.

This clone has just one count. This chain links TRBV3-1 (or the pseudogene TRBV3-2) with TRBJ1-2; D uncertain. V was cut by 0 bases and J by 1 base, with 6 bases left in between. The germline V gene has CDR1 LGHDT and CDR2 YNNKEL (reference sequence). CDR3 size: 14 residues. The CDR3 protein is CASSQDPINYGYTF. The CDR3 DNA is TGTGCCAGCAGCCAAGACCCCATTAACTATGGCTACACCTTC.

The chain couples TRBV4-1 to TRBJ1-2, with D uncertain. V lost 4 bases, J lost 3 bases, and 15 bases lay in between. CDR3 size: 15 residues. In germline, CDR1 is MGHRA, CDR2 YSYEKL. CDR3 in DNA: TGCGCCAGCAGCCTCCTCGGACGGGGAGACTATGGCTACACCTTC. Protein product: CASSLLGRGDYGYTF.

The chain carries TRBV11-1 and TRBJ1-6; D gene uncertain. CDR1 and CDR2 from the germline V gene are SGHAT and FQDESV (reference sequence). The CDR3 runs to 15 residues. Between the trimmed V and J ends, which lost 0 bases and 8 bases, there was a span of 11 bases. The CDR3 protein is CASSLAGVRHSPLHF. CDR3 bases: TGTGCCAGCAGCTTAGCCGGGGTCAGGCATTCACCCCTCCACTTT.

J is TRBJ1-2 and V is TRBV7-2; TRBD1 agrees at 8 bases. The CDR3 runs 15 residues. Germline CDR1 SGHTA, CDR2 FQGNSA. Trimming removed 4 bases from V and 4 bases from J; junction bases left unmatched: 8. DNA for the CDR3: TGTGCCAGCAGCTCGGACAGGGCGGGCCGCTATGGCTACACCTTC. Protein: CASSSDRAGRYGYTF.

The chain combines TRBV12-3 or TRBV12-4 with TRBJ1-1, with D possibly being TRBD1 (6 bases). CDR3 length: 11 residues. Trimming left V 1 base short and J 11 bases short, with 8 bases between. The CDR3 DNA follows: TGTGCCAGCAGTTTAGGGGACATGGCTTTCTTT. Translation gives CASSLGDMAFF.

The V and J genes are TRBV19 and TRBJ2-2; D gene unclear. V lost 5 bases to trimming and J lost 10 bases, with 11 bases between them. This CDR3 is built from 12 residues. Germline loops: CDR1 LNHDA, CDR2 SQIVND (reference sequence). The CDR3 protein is CASSPRSPELFF. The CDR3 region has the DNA TGTGCCAGTAGTCCTCGGAGCCCGGAGCTGTTTTTT.

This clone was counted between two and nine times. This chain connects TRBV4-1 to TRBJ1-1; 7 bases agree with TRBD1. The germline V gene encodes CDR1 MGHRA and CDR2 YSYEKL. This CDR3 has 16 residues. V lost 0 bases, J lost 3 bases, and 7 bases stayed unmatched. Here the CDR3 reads CASSQDQARGYTEAFF. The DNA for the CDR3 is TGCGCCAGCAGCCAAGATCAGGCCAGGGGGTACACTGAAGCTTTCTTT.

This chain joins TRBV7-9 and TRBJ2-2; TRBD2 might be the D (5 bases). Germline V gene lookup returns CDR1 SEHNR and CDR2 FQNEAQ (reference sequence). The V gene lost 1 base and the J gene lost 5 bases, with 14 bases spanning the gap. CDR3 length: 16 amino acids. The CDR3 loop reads CASSLGGRRGTGELFF. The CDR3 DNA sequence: TGTGCCAGCAGCTTAGGCGGACGGCGAGGGACCGGGGAGCTGTTTTTT. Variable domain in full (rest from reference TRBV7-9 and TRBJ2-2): DTGVSQNPRHKITKRGQNVTFRCDPISEHNRLYWYRQTLGQGPEFLTYFQNEAQLEKSRLLSDRFSAERPKGSFSTLEIQRTEQGDSAMYLCASSLGGRRGTGELFFGEGSRLTVL.

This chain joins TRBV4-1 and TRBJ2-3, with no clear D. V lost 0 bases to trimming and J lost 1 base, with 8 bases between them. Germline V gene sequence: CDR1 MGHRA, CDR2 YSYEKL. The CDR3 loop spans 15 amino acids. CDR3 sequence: CASSQEGGGTDTQYF. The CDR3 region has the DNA TGCGCCAGCAGCCAAGAAGGCGGAGGCACAGATACGCAGTATTTT.

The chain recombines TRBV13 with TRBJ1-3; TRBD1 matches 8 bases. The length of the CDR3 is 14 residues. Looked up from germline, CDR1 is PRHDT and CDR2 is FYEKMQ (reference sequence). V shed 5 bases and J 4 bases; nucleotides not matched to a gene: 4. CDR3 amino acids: CASSRTGSGNTIYF. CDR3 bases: TGTGCCAGCAGCCGGACAGGGTCCGGAAACACCATATATTTT.

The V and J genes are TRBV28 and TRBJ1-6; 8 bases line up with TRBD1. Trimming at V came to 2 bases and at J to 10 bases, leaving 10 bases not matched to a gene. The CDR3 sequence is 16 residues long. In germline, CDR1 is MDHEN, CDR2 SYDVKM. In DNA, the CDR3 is TGTGCCAGCAGTTTAGGACGACAGGGGAAACTGTCACCCCTCCACTTT. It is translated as CASSLGRQGKLSPLHF. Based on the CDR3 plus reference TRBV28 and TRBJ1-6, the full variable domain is DVKVTQSSRYLVKRTGEKVFLECVQDMDHENMFWYRQDPGLGLRLIYFSYDVKMKEKGDIPEGYSVSREKKERFSLILESASTNQTSMYLCASSLGRQGKLSPLHFGNGTRLTVT.

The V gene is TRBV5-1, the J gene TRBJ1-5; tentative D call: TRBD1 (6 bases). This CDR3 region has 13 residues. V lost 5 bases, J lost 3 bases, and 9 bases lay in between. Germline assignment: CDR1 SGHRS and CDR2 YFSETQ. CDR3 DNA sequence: TGCGCCAGCAGTACAGGGAACAATCAGCCCCAGCATTTT. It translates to CASSTGNNQPQHF.

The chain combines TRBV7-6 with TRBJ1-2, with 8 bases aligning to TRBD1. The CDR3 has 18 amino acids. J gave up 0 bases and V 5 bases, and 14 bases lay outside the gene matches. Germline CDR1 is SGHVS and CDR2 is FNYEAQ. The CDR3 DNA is TGTGCCAGCAGCCTTCCCCTGGACAGGGACTTTCCTAACTATGGCTACACCTTC. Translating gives CASSLPLDRDFPNYGYTF.

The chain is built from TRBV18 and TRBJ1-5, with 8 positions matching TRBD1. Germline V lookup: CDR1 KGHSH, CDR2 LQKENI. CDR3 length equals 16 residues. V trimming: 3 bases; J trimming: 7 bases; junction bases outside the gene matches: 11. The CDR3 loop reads CASSPSGTGINQPQHF. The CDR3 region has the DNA TGTGCCAGCTCACCCTCCGGGACAGGTATTAACCAGCCCCAGCATTTT.

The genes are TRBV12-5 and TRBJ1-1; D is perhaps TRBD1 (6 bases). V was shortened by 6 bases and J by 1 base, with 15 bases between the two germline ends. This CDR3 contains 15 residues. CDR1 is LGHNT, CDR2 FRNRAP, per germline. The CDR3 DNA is TGTGCTAGTGGCTCTCAGGGGTACGGGAACACTGAAGCTTTCTTT. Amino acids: CASGSQGYGNTEAFF.